This T cell receptor beta chain was identified in a study of shared clonotypes between healthy human individuals. Study-level results: Non-shared clonotypes were found to have lower generation probabilities than the clonotypes that were shared by all four of the sorted-subset donors.

Germline CDR1 SGHAT, CDR2 FQNNGV. The J segment lost 4 bases and the V segment lost 1 base, leaving 4 bases of the junction unmatched. The CDR3 runs to 15 residues. Notes on this clone: Its antigen is undetermined.

Negatively enriched CD4+ T cells were divided by CD45RA into naive and memory. The data were produced by immunoSEQ multiplex PCR, yet TCRdb's version contains in-frame clones alone and is incomplete. The data show millions of clones, around 95% seen once. This chain connects TRBV11-2 to TRBJ2-3; 8 bases fit TRBD2. The receptor's source is a man between 18 and 35 years old in good health. Sequences were obtained from naive CD4+ T cells sorted from blood. Indicated subset: CD45RA+ positively selected. For the CDR3, the DNA is TGTGCCAGCAGCTTAGCCGGGAGGGCCTCAGATACGCAGTATTTT. Encoded protein: CASSLAGRASDTQYF. The variable domain in full, completed from reference TRBV11-2 and TRBJ2-3, reads EAGVAQSPRYKIIEKRQSVAFWCNPISGHATLYWYQQILGQGPKLLIQFQNNGVVDDSQLPKDRFSAERLKGVDSTLKIQPAKLEDSAVYLCASSLAGRASDTQYFGPGTRLTVL.